Presented here are 18 T cell receptor beta chains from one specimen sequenced in a study of blood T cell repertoires in COVID-19. The protocol was immunoSEQ multiplex PCR, while the TCRdb copy is restricted to in-frame clones and leaves out a portion. The top ten clones hold under 9.5% of a sample with 180,000 or so clones, 75% to 90% of them seen once. Source material: peripheral blood. These TCRs come from a woman aged 60 to 75 with acute or convalescent COVID-19.

The chain couples TRBV25-1 to TRBJ2-4; D is unclear. From germline, CDR1 is MGHDK and CDR2 SYGVNS. Trimming took 4 bases from V and 7 from J, leaving 8 bases between them. CDR3 length: 12 residues. CDR3 protein: CASSGSGNIQYF. In nucleotides, the CDR3 is TGTGCCAGCAGTGGTTCCGGGAACATTCAGTACTTC.

The V call is TRBV14, the J call TRBJ1-6, with TRBD1 as a possible D gene (5 bases). Germline V gene data show CDR1 as SGHDN and CDR2 as FVKESK. Trimming stripped 1 base from V and 6 bases from J, with 7 bases between. The CDR3 is 14 residues long. In nucleotides, the CDR3 is TGTGCCAGCAGCCAAGTCAGGGCTAATTCACCCCTCCACTTT. Protein sequence: CASSQVRANSPLHF.

This clone was detected only once. The V call is TRBV19, the J call TRBJ2-7, with 8 nucleotides matching TRBD1. The CDR3 totals 15 residues. Germline V gives CDR1 LNHDA, CDR2 SQIVND (reference sequence). The V and J ends lost 2 bases and 4 bases, in that order; junction bases with no gene match: 7. CDR3 sequence (DNA): TGTGCCAGTAGTATACCTCTGGACAGGGAGTACGAGCAGTACGTC. Translating gives CASSIPLDREYEQYV.

This clone was detected once. This chain uses TRBV11-2 with TRBJ2-1, with TRBD2 matching 12 bases. Germline CDR1 is SGHAT and CDR2 is FQNNGV. V was pared by 0 bases and J by 1 base, with 7 bases of the junction left unmatched. CDR3 size: 19 residues. This CDR3 reads CASSLEGLAGVPSYNEQFF. CDR3 bases: TGTGCCAGCAGCTTAGAGGGACTAGCGGGCGTACCGTCCTACAATGAGCAGTTCTTC.

V gene TRBV6-2 or TRBV6-3 combines with J gene TRBJ1-3; D possibly corresponds to TRBD1 (5 bases). Germline CDR1 is MNHEY and CDR2 is SVGEGT. V was clipped by 2 bases and J by 0 bases, with 11 bases between them. The CDR3 totals 16 residues. The CDR3 sequence: CASSYHRSYSGNTIYF. CDR3 DNA: TGTGCCAGCAGTTACCACAGGTCCTACTCTGGAAACACCATATATTTT.

This chain uses TRBV19 with TRBJ1-3; D remains ambiguous. V was shortened by 6 bases and J by 2 bases, with 5 bases between the two germline ends. The length of the CDR3 is 12 residues. Germline-derived CDR1 and CDR2 are LNHDA and SQIVND (reference sequence). CDR3 sequence: CASRSAGNTIYF. The CDR3 DNA reads as TGTGCCAGTAGGTCTGCTGGAAACACCATATATTTT.

The genes are TRBV19 and TRBJ1-2; 12 bases are shared with TRBD1. V was clipped by 3 bases and J by 8 bases; unmatched bases: 7. In germline, CDR1 is LNHDA, CDR2 SQIVND (reference sequence). This CDR3 has 15 amino acids. CDR3 loop: CASSISGTGGAGYTF. The CDR3 DNA is TGTGCCAGTAGTATTTCCGGGACAGGGGGCGCGGGCTACACCTTC.

This sequence joins TRBV27 and TRBJ1-2; D unresolved. V was trimmed by 8 bases and J by 4 bases, leaving 14 bases between them. This CDR3 comprises 13 residues. The V gene's germline CDR1 is MNHEY and CDR2 SMNVEV (reference sequence). CDR3 DNA sequence: TGTGCCAGCGCCACCTCGGGTCCCTATGGCTACACCTTC. The encoded protein is CASATSGPYGYTF.

The J gene is TRBJ1-2, the V gene TRBV19; 7 nucleotides match TRBD1. The CDR3 spans 14 residues. The V segment lost 5 bases and the J segment 2 bases; nucleotides outside the gene matches: 5. The germline CDR1 and CDR2 sequences are LNHDA and SQIVND (reference sequence). The CDR3 coding sequence is TGTGCCAGTAGTTCGTCGACAGGGAACTATGGCTACACCTTC. Protein sequence: CASSSSTGNYGYTF.

This chain uses TRBV15 with TRBJ1-4, with unresolved D. The CDR3 runs 17 residues. The germline gives CDR1 LNHNV, CDR2 YYDKDF (reference sequence). V lost 0 bases to trimming and J lost 0 bases, with 11 bases between them. The CDR3 DNA reads as TGTGCCACCAGCAGAGATGTCCTCACAGCAACTAATGAAAAACTGTTTTTT. Amino acid sequence: CATSRDVLTATNEKLFF. The full variable domain, completed using reference TRBV15 and TRBJ1-4, is DAMVIQNPRYQVTQFGKPVTLSCSQTLNHNVMYWYQQKSSQAPKLLFHYYDKDFNNEADTPDNFQSRRPNTSFCFLDIRSPGLGDTAMYLCATSRDVLTATNEKLFFGSGTQLSVL.

This chain joins TRBV5-1 and TRBJ1-4; 7 bases match TRBD1. Germline loops: CDR1 SGHRS, CDR2 YFSETQ. After removal of 2 bases from V and 7 bases from J, the junction contained 8 bases not matched to a gene. This CDR3 comprises 15 residues. DNA of the CDR3: TGCGCCAGCAGCTTCACAGGGGATGGGGGTGAAAAACTGTTTTTT. This sequence encodes CASSFTGDGGEKLFF.

The gene calls are TRBV19 and TRBJ2-1; D is undetermined. The CDR3 consists of 13 residues. The V gene lost 4 bases and the J gene lost 7 bases, with 11 bases spanning the gap. CDR1 and CDR2 (germline): LNHDA, SQIVND (reference sequence). This CDR3 reads CASSNTAVNEQFF. CDR3 nucleotides: TGTGCCAGTAGTAATACCGCAGTTAATGAGCAGTTCTTC.

The chain carries TRBV19 and TRBJ1-1, with TRBD1 matching over 8 bases. Unmatched junction bases numbered 6, after V lost 9 bases and J lost 12 bases. Germline CDR1 LNHDA, CDR2 SQIVND (reference sequence). This CDR3 has 10 amino acids. This CDR3 reads CASQGAKPFF. In DNA, the CDR3 is TGTGCCAGCCAGGGGGCGAAGCCTTTCTTT.

J is TRBJ1-2 and V is TRBV6-5, with D uncertain. This CDR3 comprises 13 residues. Germline CDR1 and CDR2: MNHEY and SVGAGI. The V end lost 5 bases, the J end lost 4 bases, and 11 bases lay between the germline ends. The CDR3 sequence: CASSIEGGYGYTF. The CDR3 DNA reads as TGTGCCAGCAGTATAGAGGGCGGCTATGGCTACACCTTC.

This sequence joins TRBV19 and TRBJ1-6; TRBD1 might be the D (5 bases). Trimming removed 3 bases from V and 10 bases from J, with 13 bases in between. CDR1 and CDR2 from the germline V gene are LNHDA and SQIVND (reference sequence). The CDR3 length is 14 residues. The CDR3, as DNA: TGTGCCAGTAGTATCGCAGGGTCGGAATCACCCCTCCACTTT. Translation gives CASSIAGSESPLHF. The whole variable domain, filled in from reference TRBV19 and TRBJ1-6, reads DGGITQSPKYLFRKEGQNVTLSCEQNLNHDAMYWYRQDPGQGLRLIYYSQIVNDFQKGDIAEGYSVSREKKESFPLTVTSAQKNPTAFYLCASSIAGSESPLHFGNGTRLTVT.

V is TRBV5-1 and J is TRBJ2-3; TRBD2 agrees at 10 bases. From germline, CDR1 is SGHRS and CDR2 YFSETQ. This CDR3 contains 15 residues. Trimming cost V 3 bases and J 5 bases; bases outside gene matches: 6. The CDR3 here is CASSSSGREEDTQYF. Here the CDR3 DNA reads TGCGCCAGCAGCTCCAGCGGGAGGGAGGAAGATACGCAGTATTTT.

The rearrangement uses TRBV6-5 and TRBJ1-1; maybe TRBD1 (6 bases). V was shortened by 6 bases and J by 5 bases, with 13 bases between the two germline ends. The CDR3 covers 13 residues. Germline CDR1 MNHEY, CDR2 SVGAGI. CDR3 in amino acids: CASRKGEKTEAFF. DNA of the CDR3: TGTGCCAGCAGGAAGGGGGAGAAGACTGAAGCTTTCTTT.

CDR3 DNA: TGTGCCAGCAGACAATTGGGGACAGCTAATGAAAAACTGTTTTTT. Its translation: CASRQLGTANEKLFF. The V gene is TRBV6-5, the J gene TRBJ1-4; TRBD1 matches 7 bases. This CDR3 region has 15 residues. With 6 bases clipped from V and 3 bases from J, the junction kept 7 bases outside the gene matches. Germline loops: CDR1 MNHEY, CDR2 SVGAGI.